This entry is about one T cell receptor (beta chain). No antigen is known for it. No base quality information exists; no much larger clone differs at one position. High-throughput TCR beta sequencing profiled peripheral blood CD8+ and CD4+ T cells from healthy donors, Susac syndrome patients and multiple sclerosis patients. Multiple sclerosis controls were treatment-naive patients with stable or active relapsing-remitting disease fulfilling revised McDonald criteria. Bulk CD8+ and CD4+ T cells were purified magnetically by negative isolation, whereas CD8+ TEMRA cells were enriched by FACS. Blood was collected in EDTA tubes and processed within 24 hours, with PBMCs isolated through density gradient centrifugation. PBMCs intended for TCR sequencing were cryopreserved in liquid nitrogen and were subsequently thawed in a 37 degrees C water bath. The sorted or isolated CD4+, CD8+ and CD8+ TEMRA cells reached a purity of at least 90%.

RNA was extracted using the RNeasy kit, and about 0.45 to 1 ug of the RNA was reverse transcribed with random hexamers. The immunoSEQ multiplex PCR assay, which covers 54 Vbeta and 13 Jbeta segments, was used to amplify TCR beta CDR3 regions. To correct PCR amplification bias, a synthetic template baseline was used for both primer optimization and computational correction. The authors' pipeline ran thus. Reads were assigned to V, D and J genes according to IMGT and analyzed in immunoSEQ Analyzer, with only productive sequences retained. Clonality was calculated as one minus the Shannon entropy normalized by log2 of the number of productive unique sequences. For each patient and control, public and private clones were evaluated among the 100 most prevalent clones. Clones were defined as Susac-specific if absent from the healthy and MS cohorts, from approximately 1,100 published viral clones and from other ImmuneACCESS disease sequences. Through fastp at Q25 and MiXCR, TCRdb rebuilt clones from the public reads, retaining in-frame beta chains. CDR3 protein duplicates are merged, each entry listing the most common genes and DNA. The V and J calls shown here were made by TCRdb, not taken from the authors' results. Present in this sample are 200,000 or so distinct CDR3 sequences, 90% to 97% of which were seen just once. About 0.093% of the sample comes from the top ten.

This sample was included in a study of CD8 T cells in Susac syndrome (dated by TCRdb to the late 2010s). Background for the entire study: Whether CD8+ T cell activation and differentiation in Susac syndrome was antigen driven was tested using repertoire sequencing.

Here is what the overall study found, with its caveats: The TCR sequencing and HLA analysis was acknowledged to have included a relatively small number of individuals.

V trim: 2 bases; J trim: 7 bases; unmatched bases: 4. Including cysteine and phenylalanine, the CDR3 has 15 amino acids. CDR3 DNA only is kept here, 45 bases in frame from base 1. Sample: CD4+ T cells from PBMCs. The receptor chain draws on TRBV12-3 or TRBV12-4 and TRBJ2-2; 10 bases in the middle match TRBD2. The clonotype originates from a human donor with multiple sclerosis. The CDR3 region: CASSLSGGAGGELFF. DNA sequence: TGTGCCAGCAGTTTAAGCGGGGGGGCCGGCGGGGAGCTGTTTTTT.